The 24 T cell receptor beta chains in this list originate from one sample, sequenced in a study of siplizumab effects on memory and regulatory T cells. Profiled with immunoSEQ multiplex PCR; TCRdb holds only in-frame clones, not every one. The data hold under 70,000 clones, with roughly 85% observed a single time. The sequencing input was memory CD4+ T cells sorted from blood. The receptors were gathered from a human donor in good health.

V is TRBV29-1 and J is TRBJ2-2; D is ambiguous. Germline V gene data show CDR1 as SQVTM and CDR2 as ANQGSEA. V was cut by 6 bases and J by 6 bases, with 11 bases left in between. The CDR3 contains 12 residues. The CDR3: CSVDVRAGELFF. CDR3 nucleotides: TGCAGCGTCGATGTAAGGGCCGGGGAGCTGTTTTTT.

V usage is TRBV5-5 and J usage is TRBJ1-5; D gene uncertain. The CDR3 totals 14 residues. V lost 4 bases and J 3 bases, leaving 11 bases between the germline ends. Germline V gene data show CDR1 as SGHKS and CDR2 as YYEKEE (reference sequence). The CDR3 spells CASSPQADNQPQHF. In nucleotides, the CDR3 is TGTGCCAGCAGCCCGCAGGCCGACAATCAGCCCCAGCATTTT.

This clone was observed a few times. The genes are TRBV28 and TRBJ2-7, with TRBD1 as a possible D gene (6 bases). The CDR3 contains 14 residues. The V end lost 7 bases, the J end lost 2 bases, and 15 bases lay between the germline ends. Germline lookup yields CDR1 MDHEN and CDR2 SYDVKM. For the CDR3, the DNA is TGTGCCAGCACCCCTCCGGACAGCCCCTACGAGCAGTACTTC. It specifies CASTPPDSPYEQYF. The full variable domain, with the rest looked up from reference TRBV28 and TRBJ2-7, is DVKVTQSSRYLVKRTGEKVFLECVQDMDHENMFWYRQDPGLGLRLIYFSYDVKMKEKGDIPEGYSVSREKKERFSLILESASTNQTSMYLCASTPPDSPYEQYFGPGTRLTVT.

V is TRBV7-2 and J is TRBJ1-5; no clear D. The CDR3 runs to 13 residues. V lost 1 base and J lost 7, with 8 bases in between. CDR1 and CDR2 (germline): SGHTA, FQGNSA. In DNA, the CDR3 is TGTGCCAGCAGCTTAGGATTGAGGCAGCCCCAGCATTTT. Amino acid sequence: CASSLGLRQPQHF.

CDR3 protein: CASSLSREREAFF. The CDR3 coding sequence is TGTGCCAGCAGCTTATCCCGGGAACGGGAAGCTTTCTTT. V gene TRBV7-9 combines with J gene TRBJ1-1; no clear D gene. The V end lost 2 bases, the J end lost 8 bases, and 12 bases lay between the germline ends. Germline loops: CDR1 SEHNR, CDR2 FQNEAQ (reference sequence). There are 13 residues in the CDR3.

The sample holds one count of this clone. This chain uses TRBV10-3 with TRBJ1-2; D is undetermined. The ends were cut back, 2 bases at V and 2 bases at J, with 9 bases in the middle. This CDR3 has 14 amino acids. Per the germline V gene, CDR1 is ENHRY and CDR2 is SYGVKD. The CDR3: CAISERTTNYGYTF. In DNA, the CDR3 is TGTGCCATCAGTGAGCGGACCACAAACTATGGCTACACCTTC.

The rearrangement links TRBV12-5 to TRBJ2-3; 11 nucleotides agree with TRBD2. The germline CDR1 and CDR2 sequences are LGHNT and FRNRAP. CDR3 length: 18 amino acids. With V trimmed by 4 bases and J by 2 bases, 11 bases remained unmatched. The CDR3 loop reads CASGSSSGTSGHTDTQYF. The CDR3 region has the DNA TGTGCTAGTGGTTCCTCCTCCGGGACTAGCGGACACACAGATACGCAGTATTTT. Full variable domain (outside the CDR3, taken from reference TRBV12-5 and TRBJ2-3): DARVTQTPRHKVTEMGQEVTMRCQPILGHNTVFWYRQTMMQGLELLAYFRNRAPLDDSGMPKDRFSAEMPDATLATLKIQPSEPRDSAVYFCASGSSSGTSGHTDTQYFGPGTRLTVL.

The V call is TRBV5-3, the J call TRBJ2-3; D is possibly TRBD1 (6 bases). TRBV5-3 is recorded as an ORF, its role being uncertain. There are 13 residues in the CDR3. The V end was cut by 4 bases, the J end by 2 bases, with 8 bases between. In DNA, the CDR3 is TGTGCCAGAAGCAGGGACAACACAGATACGCAGTATTTT. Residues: CARSRDNTDTQYF.

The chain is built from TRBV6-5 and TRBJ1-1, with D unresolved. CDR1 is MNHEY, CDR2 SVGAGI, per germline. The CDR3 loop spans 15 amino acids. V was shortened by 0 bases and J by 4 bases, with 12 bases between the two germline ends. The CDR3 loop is CASSYSTGSGTEAFF. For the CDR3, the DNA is TGTGCCAGCAGTTACTCGACGGGCAGTGGCACTGAAGCTTTCTTT.

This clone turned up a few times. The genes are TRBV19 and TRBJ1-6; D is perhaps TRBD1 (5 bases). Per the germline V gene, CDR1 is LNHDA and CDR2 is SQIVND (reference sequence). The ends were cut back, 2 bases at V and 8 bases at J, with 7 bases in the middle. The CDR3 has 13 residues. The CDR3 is CASSIRGDSPLHF. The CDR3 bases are TGTGCCAGTAGTATAAGGGGAGATTCACCCCTCCACTTT.

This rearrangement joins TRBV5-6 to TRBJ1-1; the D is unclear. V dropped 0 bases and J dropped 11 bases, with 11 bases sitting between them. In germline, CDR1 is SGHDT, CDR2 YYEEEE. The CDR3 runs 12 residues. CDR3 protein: CASSLVGETAFF. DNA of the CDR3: TGTGCCAGCAGCTTGGTCGGGGAAACGGCTTTCTTT.

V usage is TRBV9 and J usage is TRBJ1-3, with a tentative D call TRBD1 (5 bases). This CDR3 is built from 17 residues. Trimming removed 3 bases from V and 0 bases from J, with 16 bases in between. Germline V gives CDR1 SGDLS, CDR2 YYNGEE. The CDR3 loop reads CASSEDSGLYSGNTIYF. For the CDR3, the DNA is TGTGCCAGCAGCGAGGATTCGGGACTGTACTCTGGAAACACCATATATTTT.

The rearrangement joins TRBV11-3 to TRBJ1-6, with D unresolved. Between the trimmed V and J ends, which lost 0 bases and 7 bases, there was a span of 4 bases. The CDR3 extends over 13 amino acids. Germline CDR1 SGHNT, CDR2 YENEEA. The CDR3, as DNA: TGTGCCAGCAGCTTAGACCGCAATTCACCCCTCCACTTT. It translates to CASSLDRNSPLHF.

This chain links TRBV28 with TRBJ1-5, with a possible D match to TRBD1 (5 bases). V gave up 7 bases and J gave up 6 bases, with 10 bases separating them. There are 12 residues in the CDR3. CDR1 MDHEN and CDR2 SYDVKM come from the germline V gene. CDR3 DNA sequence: TGTGCCAGCACCGAGACAGTTCAGCCCCAGCATTTT. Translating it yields CASTETVQPQHF.

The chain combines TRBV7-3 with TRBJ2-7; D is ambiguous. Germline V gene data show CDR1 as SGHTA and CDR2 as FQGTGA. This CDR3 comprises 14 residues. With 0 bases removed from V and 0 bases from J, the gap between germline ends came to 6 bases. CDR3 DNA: TGTGCCAGCAGCTTAACTGCCAACTCCTACGAGCAGTACTTC. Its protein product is CASSLTANSYEQYF.

This CDR3 reads CASERLASGTDTQYF. The CDR3 coding sequence is TGTGCCAGTGAAAGACTAGCCTCTGGCACAGATACGCAGTATTTT. The gene calls are TRBV2 and TRBJ2-3; 7 bases align to TRBD2. V shed 9 bases and J 1 base; nucleotides not matched to a gene: 10. CDR3 length: 15 amino acids. CDR1 and CDR2 (germline): SNHLY, FYNNEI.

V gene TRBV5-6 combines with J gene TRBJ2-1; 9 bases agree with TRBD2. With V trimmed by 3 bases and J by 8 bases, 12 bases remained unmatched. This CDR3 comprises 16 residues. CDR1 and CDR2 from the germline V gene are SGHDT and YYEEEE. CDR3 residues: CASSSFRGGAPDEQFF. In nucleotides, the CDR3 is TGTGCCAGCAGCTCCTTTCGCGGGGGGGCCCCCGATGAGCAGTTCTTC.

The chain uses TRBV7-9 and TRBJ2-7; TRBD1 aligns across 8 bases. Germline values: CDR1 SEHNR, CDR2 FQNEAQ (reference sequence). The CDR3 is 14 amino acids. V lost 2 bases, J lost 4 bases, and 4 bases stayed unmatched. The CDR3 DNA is TGTGCCAGCAGCTTATTAGGACAGGGTTACGAGCAGTACTTC. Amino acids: CASSLLGQGYEQYF.

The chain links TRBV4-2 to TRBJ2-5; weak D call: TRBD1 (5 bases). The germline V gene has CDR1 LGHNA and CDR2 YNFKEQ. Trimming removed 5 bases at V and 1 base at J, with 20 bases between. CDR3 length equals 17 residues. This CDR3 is CASSTGVDRGRQETQYF. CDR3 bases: TGTGCCAGCAGCACTGGGGTTGACAGAGGCCGCCAAGAGACCCAGTACTTC.

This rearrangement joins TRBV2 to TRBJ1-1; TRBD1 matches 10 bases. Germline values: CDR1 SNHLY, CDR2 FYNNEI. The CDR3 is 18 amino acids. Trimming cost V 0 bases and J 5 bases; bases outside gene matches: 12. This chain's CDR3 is CASSEAPSGTGVGTEAFF. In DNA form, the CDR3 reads TGTGCCAGCAGTGAAGCGCCATCCGGGACAGGGGTAGGGACTGAAGCTTTCTTT.

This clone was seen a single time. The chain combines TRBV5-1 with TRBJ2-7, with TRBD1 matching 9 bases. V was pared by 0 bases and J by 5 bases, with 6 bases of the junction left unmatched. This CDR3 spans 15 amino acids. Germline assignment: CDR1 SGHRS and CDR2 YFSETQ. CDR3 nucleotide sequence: TGCGCCAGCAGCTTGGAGGACAGGGGACCCCACGAGCAGTACTTC. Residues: CASSLEDRGPHEQYF.

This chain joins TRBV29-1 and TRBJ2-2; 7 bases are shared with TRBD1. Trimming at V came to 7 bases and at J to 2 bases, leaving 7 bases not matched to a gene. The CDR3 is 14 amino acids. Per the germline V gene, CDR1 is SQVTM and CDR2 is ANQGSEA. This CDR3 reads CSASGQPNTGELFF. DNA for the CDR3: TGCAGCGCCTCGGGACAGCCTAACACCGGGGAGCTGTTTTTT.

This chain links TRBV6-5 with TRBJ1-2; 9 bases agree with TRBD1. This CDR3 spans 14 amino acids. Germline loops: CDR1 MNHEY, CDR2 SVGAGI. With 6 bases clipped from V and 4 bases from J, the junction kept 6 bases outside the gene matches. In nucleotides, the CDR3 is TGTGCCAGCAGGGGACAGGGACTCACCTATGGCTACACCTTC. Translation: CASRGQGLTYGYTF.

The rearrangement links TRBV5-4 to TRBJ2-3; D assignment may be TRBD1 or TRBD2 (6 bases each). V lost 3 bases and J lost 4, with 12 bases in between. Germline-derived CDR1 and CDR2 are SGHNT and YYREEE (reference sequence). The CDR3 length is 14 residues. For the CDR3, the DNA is TGTGCCAGCAGCTCCAATAGGGGGGCAGATACGCAGTATTTT. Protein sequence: CASSSNRGADTQYF.